This T cell receptor (beta chain) came from a study of resident and recirculating memory T cells in vitiligo. Study conclusions and caveats: Vitiligo lesions lacked a unique dominant clone, and clonality varied.

Remarks on this clone: What it binds is not known.

Germline trimming cut 2 bases from V and 7 bases from J; bases unmatched to any gene: 6. The germline V gene encodes CDR1 SGHRS and CDR2 YFSETQ. There are 14 residues in the CDR3. TCRdb's table, derived via immunoSEQ multiplex PCR, lists solely in-frame clones and lacks some. The sample lists about 42,000 clones; 85% to 95% were seen once. No patient showed confetti depigmentation, a clinical sign of active disease. The sequenced material came from blood. The V and J genes are TRBV5-1 and TRBJ1-1, with TRBD1 identical over 9 bases. The receptor was derived from a male donor with vitiligo. CDR3 in amino acids: CASSLQGAQDEAFF. The CDR3 DNA is TGCGCCAGCAGCTTACAGGGGGCGCAGGATGAAGCTTTCTTT.